Listed below are T cell receptor beta chains from one sample, sequenced in a study of T cells after yellow fever vaccination. MiXCR, run by TCRdb on the 5' RACE reads, gives a single entry per CDR3 protein. Of some 320,000 distinct CDR3 sequences in the sample, around 4.5% were seen once. The starting material was PBMCs, obtained 15 days after the yellow fever booster vaccination. These receptors all come from a man aged 18 to 35 who received the YFV17D yellow fever vaccine. CDR3s leave out the opening cysteine and the closing phenylalanine or tryptophan.

J: TRBJ2-1; V: TRBV4-2; CDR3: ASSQEGGSSYNEQF
J: TRBJ2-1; V: TRBV28; CDR3: ASSVGTSGPFGANEQF
J: TRBJ1-1; V: TRBV12-3/TRBV12-4; CDR3: ASSSTENTEAF
J: TRBJ2-3; V: TRBV20-1; CDR3: SALGAGGDTDTQY
J: TRBJ2-6; V: TRBV29-1; CDR3: SVVFGFRPGANVLT
J: TRBJ1-3; V: TRBV5-1; CDR3: ASSLQGYGNTIY
J: TRBJ1-6; V: TRBV7-9; CDR3: ASSLEGRNSPLH
J: TRBJ1-1; V: TRBV6-5; CDR3: ASSHRGKGYILTEAF
J: TRBJ1-6; V: TRBV7-6; CDR3: ASSSYGGNNSPLH
J: TRBJ1-1; V: TRBV6-1; CDR3: ASSERVRAEAF
J: TRBJ1-1; V: TRBV20-1; CDR3: SAREGQDTEAF
J: TRBJ2-3; V: TRBV5-1; CDR3: ASSLQGPDTQY
J: TRBJ1-5; V: TRBV15; CDR3: ATSSRAPTGVGSNQPQH
J: TRBJ1-4; V: TRBV5-1; CDR3: ASSLVGGTNEKLF
J: TRBJ1-1; V: TRBV12-3/TRBV12-4; CDR3: ASSRTGSGTEAF
J: TRBJ1-6; V: TRBV7-9; CDR3: ASSLGGTAASPLH
J: TRBJ1-5; V: TRBV28; CDR3: ASRFTGRFQPQH
J: TRBJ1-6; V: TRBV5-1; CDR3: ASSLIQGTNSPLH
J: TRBJ2-7; V: TRBV29-1; CDR3: SVDGTGPHEQY
J: TRBJ2-5; V: TRBV4-3; CDR3: ASSQDRTAQETQY
J: TRBJ1-1; V: TRBV20-1; CDR3: SATQGQAEAF
J: TRBJ2-5; V: TRBV20-1; CDR3: GVRGGPLETQY
J: TRBJ1-5; V: TRBV5-6; CDR3: ASSFLSGTNRGDQPQH
J: TRBJ2-1; V: TRBV5-1; CDR3: ASSLDQRNNEQF
J: TRBJ2-2; V: TRBV6-4; CDR3: ASSDGTSTGELF
J: TRBJ1-4; V: TRBV25-1; CDR3: ASSESDRGRGEKLF
J: TRBJ2-6; V: TRBV4-3; CDR3: ASSLAGTWVLT
J: TRBJ2-6; V: TRBV5-1; CDR3: ASSPGTGGPSNPSGANVLT
J: TRBJ2-1; V: TRBV5-6; CDR3: ASSLRLEQF
J: TRBJ1-1; V: TRBV9; CDR3: ASSDPSGSNTEAF
J: TRBJ2-7; V: TRBV11-2; CDR3: ASSLDLAISGY
J: TRBJ1-3; V: TRBV6-5; CDR3: ASSYSSETGNTIY
J: TRBJ1-5; V: TRBV4-1; CDR3: ASSQEYDSRYQPQH
J: TRBJ2-1; V: TRBV6-1; CDR3: ASRWTGGVGQF
J: TRBJ1-5; V: TRBV20-1; CDR3: SARTGGNQPQH
J: TRBJ1-2; V: TRBV12-3/TRBV12-4; CDR3: ASSLSVGGISGYT
J: TRBJ1-6; V: TRBV10-2; CDR3: ATRRGTGAQWANSPLH
J: TRBJ2-3; V: TRBV7-2; CDR3: ASSSPLLAEAQY
J: TRBJ2-5; V: TRBV7-9; CDR3: ASSSLEGLEGETQY
J: TRBJ2-2; V: TRBV9; CDR3: ASSVAHGELF
J: TRBJ1-2; V: TRBV12-3/TRBV12-4; CDR3: ASSRQEGYGYT
J: TRBJ1-1; V: TRBV7-2; CDR3: ASSLEVRGHQRAEAF
J: TRBJ1-5; V: TRBV6-1; CDR3: ASSDGTGWDQPQH
J: TRBJ2-7; V: TRBV3-1; CDR3: ASSHTGFEQY
J: TRBJ2-3; V: TRBV9; CDR3: ASSVSGRGTDTQY